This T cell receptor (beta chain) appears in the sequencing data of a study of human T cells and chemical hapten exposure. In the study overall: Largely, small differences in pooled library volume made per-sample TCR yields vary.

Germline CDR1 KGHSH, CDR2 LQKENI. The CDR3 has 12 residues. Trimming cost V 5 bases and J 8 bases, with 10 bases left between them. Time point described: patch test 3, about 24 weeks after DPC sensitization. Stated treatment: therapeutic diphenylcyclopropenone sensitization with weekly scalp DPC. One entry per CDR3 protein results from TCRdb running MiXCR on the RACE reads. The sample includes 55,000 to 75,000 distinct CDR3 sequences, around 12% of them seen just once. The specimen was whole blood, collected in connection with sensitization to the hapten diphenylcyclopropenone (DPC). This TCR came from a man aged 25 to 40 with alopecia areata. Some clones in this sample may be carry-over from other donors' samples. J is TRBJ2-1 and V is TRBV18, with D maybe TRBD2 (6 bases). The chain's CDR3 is CASSASADEQFF. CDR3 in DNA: TGTGCCAGCTCAGCTAGCGCCGATGAGCAGTTCTTC. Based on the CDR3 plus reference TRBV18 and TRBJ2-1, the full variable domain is NAGVMQNPRHLVRRRGQEARLRCSPMKGHSHVYWYRQLPEEGLKFMVYLQKENIIDESGMPKERFSAEFPKEGPSILRIQQVVRGDSAAYFCASSASADEQFFGPGTRLTVL.